This T cell receptor beta chain comes out of a study of identical twins. Germline loops: CDR1 SGHKS, CDR2 YYEKEE (reference sequence). V lost 4 bases, J lost 3 bases, and 11 bases lay in between. The CDR3 covers 14 residues. Points from the study as a whole: Out-of-frame beta sequences exhibited a weaker degree of excess twin sharing. The abundant beta clonotypes from cord blood had fewer insertions, and memory repertoires had none of this. Without tracking the same donors, conclusions rested on cross-sectional statistical analysis.

Template switching introduced a universal primer site, and the cDNA bore unique molecular identifiers. TCRdb fed the 5' RACE reads into MiXCR, producing one record per CDR3 protein. This sample has 240,000 or so distinct CDR3 sequences, with around 7% found just once. This clonotype was seen repeatedly, ten times or more. Its antigen remains unidentified. The data were also submitted as part of a second study, on yellow fever vaccine responses in identical twins.

The source material was memory (CD45RO+) T cells sorted from blood. This TCR was sampled from a woman in her late teens or twenties in good health. The rearrangement joins TRBV5-5 to TRBJ2-1, with TRBD2 as a possible D gene (6 bases). This CDR3 is CASSPWRGYNEQFF. CDR3 DNA: TGTGCCAGCAGCCCCTGGAGGGGCTACAATGAGCAGTTCTTC. Looking up the rest from reference TRBV5-5 and TRBJ2-1 gives the full variable domain: DAGVTQSPTHLIKTRGQQVTLRCSPISGHKSVSWYQQVLGQGPQFIFQYYEKEERGRGNFPDRFSARQFPNYSSELNVNALLLGDSALYLCASSPWRGYNEQFFGPGTRLTVL.